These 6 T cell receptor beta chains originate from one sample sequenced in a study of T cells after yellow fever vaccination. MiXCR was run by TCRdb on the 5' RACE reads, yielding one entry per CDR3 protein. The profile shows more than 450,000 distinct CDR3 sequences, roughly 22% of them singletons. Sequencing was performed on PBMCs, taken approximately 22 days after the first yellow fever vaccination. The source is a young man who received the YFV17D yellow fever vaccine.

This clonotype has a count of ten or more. This chain's CDR3 is CASSQGHTNTGELFF. The DNA of the CDR3 is TGTGCCAGCTCACAGGGACACACGAACACCGGGGAGCTGTTTTTT. This rearrangement joins TRBV18 to TRBJ2-2; TRBD1 is a possible D gene (6 bases). V was pared by 4 bases and J by 0 bases, with 9 bases between. This CDR3 has 15 residues. Germline CDR1 is KGHSH and CDR2 is LQKENI.

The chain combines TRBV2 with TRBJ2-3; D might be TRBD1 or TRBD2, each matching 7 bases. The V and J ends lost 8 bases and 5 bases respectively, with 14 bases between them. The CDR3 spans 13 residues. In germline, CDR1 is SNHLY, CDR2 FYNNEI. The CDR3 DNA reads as TGTGCCAGCGGGGGGGCAGGGGGAGATACGCAGTATTTT. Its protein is CASGGAGGDTQYF. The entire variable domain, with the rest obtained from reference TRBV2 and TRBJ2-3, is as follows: EPEVTQTPSHQVTQMGQEVILRCVPISNHLYFYWYRQILGQKVEFLVSFYNNEISEKSEIFDDQFSVERPDGSNFTLKIRSTKLEDSAMYFCASGGAGGDTQYFGPGTRLTVL.

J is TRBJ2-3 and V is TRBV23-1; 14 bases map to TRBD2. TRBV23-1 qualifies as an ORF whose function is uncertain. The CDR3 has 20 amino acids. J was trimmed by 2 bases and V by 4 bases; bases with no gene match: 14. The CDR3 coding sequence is TGCGCCAGCAGTCTTGCTCGGACTAGCGGGGGGCCGGATTTCACAGATACGCAGTATTTT. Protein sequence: CASSLARTSGGPDFTDTQYF.

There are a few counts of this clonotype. CDR3 coding DNA: TGTGCCAGCAGTTACTCGACAGGGCCTCGCACAGATACGCAGTATTTT. It encodes CASSYSTGPRTDTQYF. This rearrangement joins TRBV6-5 to TRBJ2-3, with 7 bases matching TRBD1. Germline lookup yields CDR1 MNHEY and CDR2 SVGAGI. V trimming: 0 bases; J trimming: 1 base; junction bases outside the gene matches: 4. CDR3 length equals 16 residues.

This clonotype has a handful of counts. The CDR3 reads CASSGTAAGNTIYF. The CDR3, as DNA: TGTGCCAGCTCTGGGACCGCCGCTGGAAACACCATATATTTT. The rearrangement links TRBV18 to TRBJ1-3; weak D call: TRBD1 (5 bases). The germline gives CDR1 KGHSH, CDR2 LQKENI. The CDR3 loop spans 14 amino acids. The V end was cut by 6 bases, the J end by 2 bases, with 11 bases between.

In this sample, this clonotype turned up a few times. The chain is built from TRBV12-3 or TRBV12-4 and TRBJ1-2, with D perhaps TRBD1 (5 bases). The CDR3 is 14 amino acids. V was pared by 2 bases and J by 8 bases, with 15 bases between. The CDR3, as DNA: TGTGCCAGCAGTTTAAATCAGGGAGAGTTCGGCTACACCTTC. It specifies CASSLNQGEFGYTF.